This T cell receptor (beta chain) was sequenced for a study of OX40 agonist ivuxolimab in advanced cancers. Study observations and caveats: Low levels of normalized T-cell clonal expansion also appeared in some nonresponders. In general, CD8+ T cells held more expanded clones than CD4+ did, on average.

About this clone: Its antigen is unknown.

V gave up 0 bases and J gave up 0 bases, with 9 bases separating them. Per germline, CDR1 SGDLS and CDR2 YYNGEE. The CDR3 consists of 15 residues. Clones were sequenced by immunoSEQ multiplex PCR, and TCRdb holds only the in-frame ones, with some missing. Of tens of thousands of clones in the sample, 75% to 90% were seen once. This chain links TRBV9 with TRBJ1-1; the D is unclear. The TCR originated in an adult with an advanced solid tumor such as melanoma, head and neck, liver or kidney cancer. Source: CD4+ or CD8+ T cells sorted from blood, taken in a trial of the OX40 agonist ivuxolimab. The CDR3 DNA is TGTGCCAGCAGCGTAGCCGCAGCTATGAACACTGAAGCTTTCTTT. Encoded protein: CASSVAAAMNTEAFF.